This T cell receptor (beta chain) was identified during a study of cytomegalovirus exposure and HLA in healthy donors. The V end lost 4 bases, the J end lost 8 bases, and 11 bases lay between the germline ends. The germline gives CDR1 LNHDA, CDR2 SQIVND (reference sequence). The CDR3 extends over 12 amino acids. Both 60 Vbeta primers and 13 Jbeta primers went into the PCR. Assay used: immunoSEQ multiplex PCR; TCRdb lists only in-frame clones, some missing. The sample includes some 120,000 clones, 75% to 80% of them seen just once. The chain carries TRBV19 and TRBJ1-1; D unclear. This TCR was sampled from a woman aged 40 to 55 in good health and CMV-seropositive. Sequenced sample: PBMCs. The CDR3 region has the DNA TGTGCCAGTAGTACCCCGCCCGGGGAAGCTTTCTTT. Translation gives CASSTPPGEAFF.